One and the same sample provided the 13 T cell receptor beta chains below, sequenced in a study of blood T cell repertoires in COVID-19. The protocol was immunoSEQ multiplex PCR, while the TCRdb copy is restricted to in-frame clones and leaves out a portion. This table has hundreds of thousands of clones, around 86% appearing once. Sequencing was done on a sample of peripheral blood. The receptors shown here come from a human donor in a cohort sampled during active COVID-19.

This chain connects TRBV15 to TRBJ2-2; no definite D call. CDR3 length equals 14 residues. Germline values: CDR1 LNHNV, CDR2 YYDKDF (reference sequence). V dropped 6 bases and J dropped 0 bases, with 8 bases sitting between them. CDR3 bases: TGTGCCACCAGGTCTAATGCGAACACCGGGGAGCTGTTTTTT. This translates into CATRSNANTGELFF.

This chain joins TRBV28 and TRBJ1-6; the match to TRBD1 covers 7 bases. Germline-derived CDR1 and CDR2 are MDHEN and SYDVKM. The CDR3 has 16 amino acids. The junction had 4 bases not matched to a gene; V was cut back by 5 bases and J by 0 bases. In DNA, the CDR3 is TGTGCCAGCAGTGGACAGGAAAGCTCCTATAATTCACCCCTCCACTTT. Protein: CASSGQESSYNSPLHF.

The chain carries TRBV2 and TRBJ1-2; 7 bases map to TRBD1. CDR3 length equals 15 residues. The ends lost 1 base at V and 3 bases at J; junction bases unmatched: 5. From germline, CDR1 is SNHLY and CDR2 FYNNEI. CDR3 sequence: CASSEGQGGYYGYTF. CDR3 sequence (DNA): TGTGCCAGCAGTGAAGGGCAGGGGGGTTACTATGGCTACACCTTC. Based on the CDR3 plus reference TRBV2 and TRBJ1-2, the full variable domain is EPEVTQTPSHQVTQMGQEVILRCVPISNHLYFYWYRQILGQKVEFLVSFYNNEISEKSEIFDDQFSVERPDGSNFTLKIRSTKLEDSAMYFCASSEGQGGYYGYTFGSGTRLTVV.

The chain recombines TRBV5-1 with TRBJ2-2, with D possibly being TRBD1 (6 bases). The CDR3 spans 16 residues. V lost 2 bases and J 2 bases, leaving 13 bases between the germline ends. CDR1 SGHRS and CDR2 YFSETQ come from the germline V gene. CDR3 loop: CASSFSARGNTGELFF. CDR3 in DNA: TGCGCCAGCAGCTTTAGCGCCAGGGGAAACACCGGGGAGCTGTTTTTT.

CDR3 sequence (DNA): TGTGCCAGCAGCTCAATATCCGGGACAGGGGCCCTAAGCTCCTACAATGAGCAGTTCTTC. Its protein is CASSSISGTGALSSYNEQFF. This chain joins TRBV5-4 and TRBJ2-1, with 10 bases identical to TRBD1. The CDR3 spans 20 residues. The V gene's germline CDR1 is SGHNT and CDR2 YYREEE (reference sequence). With V trimmed by 3 bases and J by 0 bases, 15 bases remained unmatched. Filled out from reference TRBV5-4 and TRBJ2-1, the complete variable domain reads ETGVTQSPTHLIKTRGQQVTLRCSSQSGHNTVSWYQQALGQGPQFIFQYYREEENGRGNFPPRFSGLQFPNYSSELNVNALELDDSALYLCASSSISGTGALSSYNEQFFGPGTRLTVL.

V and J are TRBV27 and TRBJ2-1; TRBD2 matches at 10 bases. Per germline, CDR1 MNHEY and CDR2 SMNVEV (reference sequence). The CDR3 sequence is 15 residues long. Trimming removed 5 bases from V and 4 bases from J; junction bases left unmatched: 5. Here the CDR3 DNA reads TGTGCCAGCAGTCGACAGCGGGGGGGATACAATGAGCAGTTCTTC. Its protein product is CASSRQRGGYNEQFF.

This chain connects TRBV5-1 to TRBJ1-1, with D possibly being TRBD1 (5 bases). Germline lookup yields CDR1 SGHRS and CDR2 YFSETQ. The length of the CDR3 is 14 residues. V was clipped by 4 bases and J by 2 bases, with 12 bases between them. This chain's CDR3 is CASSREGVNTEAFF. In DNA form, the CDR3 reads TGCGCCAGCAGCAGGGAAGGGGTAAACACTGAAGCTTTCTTT.

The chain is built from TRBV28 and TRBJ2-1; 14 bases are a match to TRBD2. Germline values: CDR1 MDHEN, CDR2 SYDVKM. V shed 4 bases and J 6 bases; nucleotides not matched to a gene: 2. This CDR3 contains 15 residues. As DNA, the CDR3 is TGTGCCAGCAGTTCCGGGACTAGCGGGGGCAATGAGCAGTTCTTC. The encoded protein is CASSSGTSGGNEQFF.

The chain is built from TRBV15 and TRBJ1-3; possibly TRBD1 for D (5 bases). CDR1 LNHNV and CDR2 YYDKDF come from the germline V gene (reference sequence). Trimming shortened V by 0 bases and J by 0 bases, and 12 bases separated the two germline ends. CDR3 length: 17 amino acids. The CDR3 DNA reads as TGTGCCACCAGCAGAGACCTGACAGCCTACTCTGGAAACACCATATATTTT. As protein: CATSRDLTAYSGNTIYF.

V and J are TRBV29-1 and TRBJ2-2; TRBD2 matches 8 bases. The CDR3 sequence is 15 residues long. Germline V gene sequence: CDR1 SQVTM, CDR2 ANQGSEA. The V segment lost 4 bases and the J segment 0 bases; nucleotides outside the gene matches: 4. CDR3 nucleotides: TGCAGCGTTGGGCCTAGCGGGCCGAACACCGGGGAGCTGTTTTTT. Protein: CSVGPSGPNTGELFF.

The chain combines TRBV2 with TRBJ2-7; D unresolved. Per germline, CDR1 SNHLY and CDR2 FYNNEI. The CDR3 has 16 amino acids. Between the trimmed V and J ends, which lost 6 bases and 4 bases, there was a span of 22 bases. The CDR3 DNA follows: TGTGCCAGCAGCTCACCTAGAACCCCCTTACATTACGAGCAGTACTTC. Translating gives CASSSPRTPLHYEQYF.

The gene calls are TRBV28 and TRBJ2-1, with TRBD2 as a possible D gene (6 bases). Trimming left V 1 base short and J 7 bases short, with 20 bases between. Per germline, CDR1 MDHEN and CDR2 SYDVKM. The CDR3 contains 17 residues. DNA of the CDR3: TGTGCCAGCAGTTTATCTTTCCGGGAGAGATTGGGGAATGAGCAGTTCTTC. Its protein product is CASSLSFRERLGNEQFF.

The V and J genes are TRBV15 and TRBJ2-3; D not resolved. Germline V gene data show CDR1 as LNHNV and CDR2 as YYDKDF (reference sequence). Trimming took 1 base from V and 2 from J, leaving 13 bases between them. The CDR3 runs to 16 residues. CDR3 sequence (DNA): TGTGCCACCAGCAGAGTAACTCCCAACCCCACAGATACGCAGTATTTT. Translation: CATSRVTPNPTDTQYF.